Listed below are T cell receptor beta chains from one sample, sequenced in a study of OX40 agonist ivuxolimab in advanced cancers. This table comes from immunoSEQ multiplex PCR, and its TCRdb copy is limited to in-frame clones, with some not included. The sample has 55,000 to 65,000 clones, approximately 91% seen once. The starting material was CD4+ or CD8+ T cells sorted from blood, obtained in a trial of the OX40 agonist ivuxolimab. The source is an adult with an advanced solid tumor such as melanoma, head and neck, liver or kidney cancer. Each CDR3 is given with its conserved first and last residue. A D gene is named only where the DNA matches it firmly. The size entry is marked missing in some rows and otherwise reads once, few, many or a size class.

V gene	clone size	D gene	J gene	CDR3 DNA	CDR3 protein
TRBV5-5	.	TRBD2	TRBJ2-7	TGTGCCAGCAGCTCGGGACTAGCGGCAAGCTCCTACGAGCAGTACTTC	CASSSGLAASSYEQYF
TRBV7-9	.	TRBD2	TRBJ2-1	TGTGCCAGCAGTCGAAGCGGGAGAACGAATGAGCAGTTCTTC	CASSRSGRTNEQFF
TRBV7-2	.	TRBD2	TRBJ2-5	TGTGCCAGCAGCTTCCACGGACTAGCGGGAGATGGAGAGACCCAGTACTTC	CASSFHGLAGDGETQYF
TRBV5-4	.	TRBD2	TRBJ2-7	TGTGCCAGCAGCTTGGGCGGGAGTTCAAACGAGCAGTACTTC	CASSLGGSSNEQYF
TRBV6-6	.	.	TRBJ1-4	TGTGCCAGCAGGCTACAGTCAGGGCTTGAAAAACTGTTTTTT	CASRLQSGLEKLFF
TRBV5-1	.	TRBD1	TRBJ2-4	TGCGCCAGCAGCTCGACAGGGGTGTCCGGAAACATTCAGTACTTC	CASSSTGVSGNIQYF
TRBV2	.	TRBD1	TRBJ1-2	TGTGCCAGCAGTAGACAGGGGGCAGACTATGGCTACACCTTC	CASSRQGADYGYTF
TRBV11-2	.	TRBD1	TRBJ2-7	TGTGCCAGCAGCGGACAGGGGAAACTCGAGCAGTACTTC	CASSGQGKLEQYF
TRBV5-1	.	TRBD2	TRBJ2-7	TGCGCCAGCAGCTCCCAACCGGGACTAGCAGACTACGAGCAGTACTTC	CASSSQPGLADYEQYF
TRBV5-4	.	TRBD1	TRBJ1-5	TGTGCCAGCAGCTTTGGGACAGTTGGGCAGCCCCAGCATTTT	CASSFGTVGQPQHF
TRBV12-5	.	.	TRBJ1-1	TGTGCTAGTGGTTTTCAGGGGAACACTGAAGCTTTCTTT	CASGFQGNTEAFF
TRBV30	.	.	TRBJ1-2	TGTGCCTGGAGCATCGGACTGAACTCCTATGGCTACACCTTC	CAWSIGLNSYGYTF
TRBV7-3	.	TRBD1	TRBJ2-3	TGTGCCAGCAGCTCGACAGGGGGCGCCCAGGAGTATTTT	CASSSTGGAQEYF
TRBV7-6	.	TRBD2	TRBJ2-3	TGTGCCAGCAGCTTAGTAGCGGGGTCTAGCACAGATACGCAGTATTTT	CASSLVAGSSTDTQYF
TRBV16	.	.	TRBJ1-2	TGTGCCAGCAGCCTCGACAGACGATATGGCTACACCTTC	CASSLDRRYGYTF
TRBV2	.	TRBD1	TRBJ2-7	TGTGCCAGCGGGTTAGGACAGGGGGAAAAGCAGTACTTC	CASGLGQGEKQYF
TRBV4-1	.	.	TRBJ1-5	TGCGCCAGCAGCCAAGATAGTTGGGGGGTTCGTCAGCCCCAGCATTTT	CASSQDSWGVRQPQHF
TRBV7-2	.	.	TRBJ2-3	TGTGCCAGCAGCTTAGGGTCACCCACAGATACGCAGTATTTT	CASSLGSPTDTQYF
TRBV7-2	.	TRBD2	TRBJ2-1	TGTGCCAGCAGCAACGGACTAGCGGCCTACAATGAGCAGTTCTTC	CASSNGLAAYNEQFF
TRBV18	.	TRBD1	TRBJ1-1	TGTGCCAGCTCGCTCTCCGGGGACAGGGAAAACACTGAAGCTTTCTTT	CASSLSGDRENTEAFF
TRBV5-4	once	.	TRBJ1-1	TGTGCCAGCAGCTCCTTCGGGATTGGAGGCACTGAAGCTTTCTTT	CASSSFGIGGTEAFF
TRBV6-1	.	.	TRBJ2-3	TGTGCCAGCAGTGGGACAGACACAGATACGCAGTATTTT	CASSGTDTDTQYF
TRBV7-2	.	TRBD1	TRBJ2-3	TGTGCCAGCAGCTTACAGGGGGCTGAAGATACGCAGTATTTT	CASSLQGAEDTQYF
TRBV5-1	.	.	TRBJ1-1	TGCGCCAGCAGCTTTGGCGGGGGAGGTACTGAAGCTTTCTTT	CASSFGGGGTEAFF
TRBV5-6	.	.	TRBJ2-2	TGTGCCAGCAGCTTTGGGTTCACCGGGGAGCTGTTTTTT	CASSFGFTGELFF
TRBV5-1	once	.	TRBJ2-3	TGCGCCAGCAGTTTCGACAGCCCCAACCCCACAGATACGCAGTATTTT	CASSFDSPNPTDTQYF
TRBV11-2	once	.	TRBJ2-3	TGTGCCAGCAGCGACTGGTCCACAGATACGCAGTATTTT	CASSDWSTDTQYF
TRBV6-6	.	TRBD1	TRBJ2-5	TGTGCCAGCAGTTACCGTGACAGGGGTGAGGCAGAGACCCAGTACTTC	CASSYRDRGEAETQYF
TRBV19	.	.	TRBJ2-1	TGTGCCAGTACAGAATTATACAATGAGCAGTTCTTC	CASTELYNEQFF
TRBV2	.	.	TRBJ1-2	TGTGCCAGCAGTGTATCCGGGTTTGGGACCTATGGCTACACCTTC	CASSVSGFGTYGYTF
TRBV4-3	.	.	TRBJ1-4	TGCGCCAGCAGCCAAGAGGGGGACGTGTTTTTT	CASSQEGDVFF
TRBV2	.	TRBD1	TRBJ2-5	TGTGCCAGCAGCGCCGGGACAGGGTACGAAGAGACCCAGTACTTC	CASSAGTGYEETQYF
TRBV28	once	.	TRBJ2-4	TGTGCCAGCAGCTATAACCCCAAAAACATTCAGTACTTC	CASSYNPKNIQYF
TRBV6-5	once	.	TRBJ1-5	TGTGCCAGCACTGGCAGGGAACAGCCCCAGCATTTT	CASTGREQPQHF
TRBV5-1	.	TRBD1	TRBJ1-2	TGCGCCAGCAGCCCCGGGACAGGGAACTATGGCTACACCTTC	CASSPGTGNYGYTF
TRBV25-1	.	.	TRBJ2-3	TGTGCCAGCAGTGAATTTCAGGATAGCACAGATACGCAGTATTTT	CASSEFQDSTDTQYF
TRBV9	.	.	TRBJ2-3	TGTGCCAGCAGCGTAGGCATTACAACAGGGATGCAGTATTTT	CASSVGITTGMQYF
TRBV15	.	.	TRBJ2-5	TGTGCCACCAGCAGAGTGGAGGGGTGGGAGACCCAGTACTTC	CATSRVEGWETQYF
TRBV4-2	.	TRBD2	TRBJ2-3	TGTGCCAGCAGCCAAGAATTGGCGGGAGCCACAGATACGCAGTATTTT	CASSQELAGATDTQYF
TRBV5-4	once	.	TRBJ2-5	TGTGCCAGCAGCTTGGCCGGGCGGGAGACCCAGTACTTC	CASSLAGRETQYF
TRBV29-1	.	.	TRBJ1-1	TGCAGCGCCAATCTCAGGGGCCGATCCACTGAAGCTTTCTTT	CSANLRGRSTEAFF
TRBV6-6	.	TRBD1	TRBJ2-7	TGTGCCAGCAGCCCCGGGACAGGATCCTACGAGCAGTACTTC	CASSPGTGSYEQYF
TRBV2	once	.	TRBJ1-2	TGTGCCAGCAAGGTGGGGGTAGGCGATGGCTACACCTTC	CASKVGVGDGYTF
TRBV2	.	.	TRBJ2-1	TGTGCCAGCAGTGTAAGCGGACCCTACAATGAGCAGTTCTTC	CASSVSGPYNEQFF
TRBV11-2	once	.	TRBJ2-4	TGTGCCAGCAGCTTAGCTGAGGCAGCTCAGTACTTC	CASSLAEAAQYF
TRBV28	.	.	TRBJ2-6	TGTGCCAGCAGCCGGGCAGGGGCTCTCTCTGGGGCCAACGTCCTGACTTTC	CASSRAGALSGANVLTF
TRBV10-3	.	.	TRBJ2-7	TGTGCCATCAGTGAGTCTTCGGACTCGTCCTACGAGCAGTACTTC	CAISESSDSSYEQYF
TRBV5-1	.	TRBD2	TRBJ2-5	TGCGCCAGCAGTGGGGGGGGCCAAGAGACCCAGTACTTC	CASSGGGQETQYF
TRBV18	.	.	TRBJ1-5	TGTGCCAGCTCACCCCCGGGGGGGGATCAGCCCCAGCATTTT	CASSPPGGDQPQHF
TRBV19	.	.	TRBJ1-5	TGTGCCAGTAGTATGGGGCAGGCCAATCAGCCCCAGCATTTT	CASSMGQANQPQHF
TRBV10-3	.	TRBD2	TRBJ2-2	TGTGCCATCAGTGAGGGTGGGAGGGCCGGTGGAACCGGGGAGCTGTTTTTT	CAISEGGRAGGTGELFF
TRBV9	.	.	TRBJ2-3	TGTGCCAGCAGTCCCCCTTTGTCTGCAGATACGCAGTATTTT	CASSPPLSADTQYF
TRBV28	.	TRBD1	TRBJ1-3	TGTGCCAGCACTACAGGGGGCGCGATTTATGGAAACACCATATATTTT	CASTTGGAIYGNTIYF
TRBV11-3	.	TRBD2	TRBJ2-1	TGTGCCAGCAGCTTAAAGCGGGAGGATGAGCAGTTCTTC	CASSLKREDEQFF